This T cell receptor beta chain was documented in a study of graft-versus-host responses after intestinal transplantation. Across the whole study: Grafts were multivisceral, liver-intestinal, or isolated intestinal. Recipients uniformly received anti-thymocyte globulin induction, followed by tacrolimus and steroids for approximately 3 years. Study-wide results and limits: GvH clones were found in recipient marrow; some appeared first in ileum or blood.

The method was immunoSEQ multiplex PCR; TCRdb's version includes in-frame clones alone and lacks a portion of them. The sample includes 55,000 to 85,000 clones, 89% seen only once; the top ten take 2% to 3%. With regard to this clone: Its antigen is not known.

CDR1 is SGHNT and CDR2 is YYREEE in the germline V gene (reference sequence). This CDR3 has 16 residues. V lost 4 bases to trimming and J lost 5 bases; unmatched junction nucleotides: 9. The V and J genes are TRBV5-4 and TRBJ1-6; 7 bases fit TRBD1. The material was unstimulated CD8+ T cells sorted from spleen or lymph node cells, obtained before intestinal transplant. The sequence was collected from a human donor who received an intestinal transplant. Here the CDR3 reads CASSQYLGTDNSPLHF. CDR3 DNA sequence: TGTGCCAGCAGCCAGTACCTCGGGACAGATAATTCACCCCTCCACTTT.